This T cell receptor beta chain derives from a study of T cells in Graves' hyperthyroidism and ophthalmopathy. The wider study: Peripheral blood draws took place at initial diagnosis, ahead of any treatment.

Graves' hyperthyroidism without ophthalmopathy progression within 18 months was termed stable. RNA transcripts gave rise to amplified TCR beta CDR3 regions. During a first-round RT-PCR of the TCR CDR3, the HTBI primer set was used. In TCRdb, the multiplex PCR reads were re-called with MiXCR into one record per CDR3 protein. The sample shows a few hundred thousand distinct CDR3 sequences, just under 15% of them seen only once. V lost 0 bases, J lost 1 base, and 18 bases lay in between. The CDR3 is made up of 18 amino acids. Germline V gives CDR1 PRHDT, CDR2 FYEKMQ (reference sequence). This clonotype was detected many times.

Sequencing input: blood. This TCR derives from a woman younger than 45 with Graves' hyperthyroidism. V is TRBV13 and J is TRBJ2-5, with D possibly matching TRBD1 (6 bases). The CDR3 DNA reads as TGTGCCAGCAGCTTAGGCCTGGGGGCCAACGAACTCCAAGAGACCCAGTACTTC. Translating gives CASSLGLGANELQETQYF. Drawing the rest from reference TRBV13 and TRBJ2-5, the complete variable domain is AAGVIQSPRHLIKEKRETATLKCYPIPRHDTVYWYQQGPGQDPQFLISFYEKMQSDKGSIPDRFSAQQFSDYHSELNMSSLELGDSALYFCASSLGLGANELQETQYFGPGTRLLVL.